What follows describes a single T cell receptor beta chain. Its antigen is unknown. TCRdb's table, derived via immunoSEQ multiplex PCR, lists solely in-frame clones and lacks some. Of 560,000 or so clones in the sample, around 96% were seen once. The source of the sample is a study of shared clonotypes between healthy human individuals. Across the study: A donor's plate count was three for CD4 naive and three for CD4 memory; CD8 naive had two and CD8 memory one.

Points from the study as a whole: Non-shared clonotypes displayed generation probabilities falling below those of clonotypes present in all four donors. With few donors, the genetic and exposure-history diversity represented was limited. Donor clonotype sharing was expected to depend on sequencing depth.

Naive-designated CD8 cells lacked CD45RO, were positively enriched for CCR7, and omitted terminally differentiated effector memory CD45RA+ cells. This clonotype originated in a woman under 40 in good health. The sequenced sample consisted of naive CD8+ T cells sorted from blood.

Here the CDR3 reads CASSGQIKRLTQYF. In DNA, the CDR3 is TGTGCCAGCAGCGGACAGATAAAGAGGTTGACCCAGTACTTC. The gene calls are TRBV2 and TRBJ2-5; tentatively, D is TRBD1 (6 bases). Germline CDR1 and CDR2: SNHLY and FYNNEI. The germline V and J ends were trimmed by 6 bases and 7 bases, with 18 bases remaining between them. The CDR3 runs 14 residues.